Given below is one TCR beta chain in context. Its antigen is currently unknown. This sample was taken from a study of shared clonotypes between healthy human individuals. Study-level results: On the whole, naive subsets had larger estimated richness than memory subsets had.

This was a deep-level run. Every subset's genomic DNA went evenly onto several immunoSEQ plates. The protocol was immunoSEQ multiplex PCR, while the TCRdb copy is restricted to in-frame clones and leaves out a portion. In the table there are hundreds of thousands of clones, around 73% of which are singletons. Germline V gene sequence: CDR1 MDHEN, CDR2 SYDVKM. The CDR3 extends over 15 amino acids. V was pared by 5 bases and J by 4 bases, with 12 bases between. The chain uses TRBV28 and TRBJ2-6; D not resolved. The source material was memory CD4+ T cells sorted from blood. Subset here: CD45RA-negative fraction. This TCR was sampled from a woman aged 30 to 39 in good health. CDR3 protein: CASSTPGSGANVLTF. The CDR3 DNA reads as TGTGCCAGCAGTACCCCCGGGTCAGGGGCCAACGTCCTGACTTTC.